This T cell receptor (beta chain) was sequenced in a study of human T cells and chemical hapten exposure. Study-wide background: Skin of the upper inner arm, roughly 2 cm by roughly 2 cm, received 2% DPC for sensitization.

Time point of the sample: pre-sensitization, week 0. As for treatment: therapeutic diphenylcyclopropenone sensitization with weekly scalp DPC. The CDR3 covers 14 residues. Deletions cut 4 bases from V and 2 bases from J, with 13 bases between. Per germline, CDR1 SGHRS and CDR2 YFSETQ. In the original analysis: The median was around 91,000 TCRs per sample, ranging roughly 23,224 to 750,000. TCRdb reprocessed the RACE reads with MiXCR, giving one entry per CDR3 protein. The V and J calls were not made by the authors but by TCRdb's processing. The sample yields about 180,000 distinct CDR3 sequences, around 30% seen once.

The gene calls are TRBV5-1 and TRBJ2-7, with a tentative D call TRBD2 (6 bases). The receptor comes from a woman in her thirties with alopecia areata. Some clones in this sample may be carry-over from other donors' samples. The sample was whole blood, taken in connection with sensitization to the hapten diphenylcyclopropenone (DPC). The CDR3 DNA follows: TGCGCCAGCAGCCGGCGGGACGGAACCTACGAGCAGTACTTC. Residues: CASSRRDGTYEQYF.